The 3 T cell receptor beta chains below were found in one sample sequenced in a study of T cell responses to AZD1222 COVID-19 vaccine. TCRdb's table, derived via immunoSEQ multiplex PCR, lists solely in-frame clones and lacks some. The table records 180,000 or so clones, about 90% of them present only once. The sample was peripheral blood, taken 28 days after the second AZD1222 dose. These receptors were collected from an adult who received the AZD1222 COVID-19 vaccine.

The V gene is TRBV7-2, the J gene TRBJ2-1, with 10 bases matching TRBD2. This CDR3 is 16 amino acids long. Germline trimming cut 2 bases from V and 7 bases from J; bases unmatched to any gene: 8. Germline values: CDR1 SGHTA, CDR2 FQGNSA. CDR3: CASSLSPGLASNEQFF. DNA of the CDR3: TGTGCCAGCAGCTTAAGCCCGGGACTAGCGAGTAATGAGCAGTTCTTC.

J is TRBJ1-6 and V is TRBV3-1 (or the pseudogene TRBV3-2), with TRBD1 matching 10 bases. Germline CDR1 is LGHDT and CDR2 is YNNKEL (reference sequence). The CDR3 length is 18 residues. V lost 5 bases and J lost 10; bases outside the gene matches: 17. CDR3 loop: CASSFVKKTGGAESPLHF. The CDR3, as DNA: TGTGCCAGCAGCTTCGTCAAGAAGACAGGGGGCGCGGAATCACCCCTCCACTTT.

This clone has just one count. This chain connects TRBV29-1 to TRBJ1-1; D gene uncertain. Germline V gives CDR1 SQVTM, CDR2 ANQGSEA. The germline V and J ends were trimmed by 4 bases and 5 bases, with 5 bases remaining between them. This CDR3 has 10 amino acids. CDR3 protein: CSVAGTEAFF. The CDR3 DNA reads TGCAGCGTTGCAGGTACTGAAGCTTTCTTT.